A single sample gave rise to the 15 T cell receptor beta chains below, sequenced in a study of cytomegalovirus exposure and HLA in healthy donors. The PCR made use of 60 Vbeta and 13 Jbeta primers. Measured with immunoSEQ multiplex PCR; TCRdb has only the in-frame clones, and not every one. The sample consists of around 150,000 clones, around four fifths of them appearing once. Source material: PBMCs. These receptors all stem from a girl aged 2 to 9 in good health and CMV-seropositive.

This clone showed up just a few times. The chain carries TRBV5-1 and TRBJ1-1; 11 bases fit TRBD1. The J segment lost 5 bases and the V segment lost 7 bases, leaving 4 bases of the junction unmatched. Germline CDR1 reads SGHRS; CDR2 reads YFSETQ. The CDR3 is 13 amino acids. The CDR3 sequence is CASGTGGRTEAFF. The CDR3 DNA follows: TGCGCCAGCGGGACAGGGGGTAGGACTGAAGCTTTCTTT.

The chain couples TRBV11-2 to TRBJ2-3; D ambiguous. The V end lost 3 bases, the J end lost 4 bases, and 5 bases lay between the germline ends. Per the germline V gene, CDR1 is SGHAT and CDR2 is FQNNGV. The CDR3 has 12 amino acids. This CDR3 reads CASSFGADTQYF. The CDR3, as DNA: TGTGCCAGCAGCTTTGGAGCAGATACGCAGTATTTT.

The rearrangement uses TRBV5-1 and TRBJ2-5; D is perhaps TRBD2 (6 bases). V was cut by 4 bases and J by 2 bases, with 18 bases left in between. The CDR3 runs to 16 residues. Germline V gene sequence: CDR1 SGHRS, CDR2 YFSETQ. The CDR3 sequence is CASSPQPLARQETQYF. As DNA, the CDR3 is TGCGCCAGCAGCCCCCAACCTCTAGCGAGACAAGAGACCCAGTACTTC.

The gene calls are TRBV6-1 and TRBJ2-1, with 9 bases lining up with TRBD1. Germline CDR1 MNHNS, CDR2 SASEGT. V lost 4 bases and J lost 8; bases outside the gene matches: 12. The CDR3 spans 16 residues. The CDR3 DNA is TGTGCCAGCAGTGCCCCCGGGACAGGGACCGCCGATGAGCAGTTCTTC. Its protein product is CASSAPGTGTADEQFF.

The chain uses TRBV11-2 and TRBJ2-1; 9 nucleotides align to TRBD2. Per germline, CDR1 SGHAT and CDR2 FQNNGV. This CDR3 contains 17 residues. J was trimmed by 2 bases and V by 3 bases; bases with no gene match: 8. CDR3 protein: CASSFLAGRVTYNEQFF. CDR3 in DNA: TGTGCCAGCAGCTTTCTAGCGGGAAGGGTGACCTACAATGAGCAGTTCTTC.

This clone was observed a few times. The chain has TRBV30 and TRBJ1-5; a possible D gene is TRBD1 (5 bases). The CDR3 sequence is 13 residues long. The ends were cut back, 2 bases at V and 4 bases at J, with 9 bases in the middle. The germline CDR1 and CDR2 sequences are GTSNPN and SVGIG (reference sequence). CDR3 DNA: TGTGCCTGGAGTTCGGGGGGGAATCAGCCCCAGCATTTT. Its protein product is CAWSSGGNQPQHF.

This clone showed up just once. Written as DNA, the CDR3 is TGTGCCAGCAGCCCCCCCGGGGGTAAGGGATGGGGTAGCAATCAGCCCCAGCATTTT. It specifies CASSPPGGKGWGSNQPQHF. The chain is built from TRBV28 and TRBJ1-5; perhaps TRBD1 as D (5 bases). The CDR3 covers 19 residues. Germline CDR1 and CDR2: MDHEN and SYDVKM. Between the trimmed V and J ends, which lost 6 bases and 0 bases, there was a span of 24 bases.

The V gene is TRBV7-8, the J gene TRBJ2-7, with unresolved D. Trimming removed 1 base at V and 1 base at J, with 8 bases between. The germline gives CDR1 SGHVS, CDR2 FQNEAQ. CDR3 size: 14 residues. The CDR3 sequence: CASSLENLSYEQYF. The CDR3 coding sequence is TGTGCCAGCAGCTTAGAGAACCTATCCTACGAGCAGTACTTC.

This chain connects TRBV2 to TRBJ2-3, with D maybe TRBD2 (5 bases). The CDR3 length is 17 residues. CDR1 and CDR2 (germline): SNHLY, FYNNEI. V was cut by 4 bases and J by 0 bases, with 17 bases left in between. The DNA of the CDR3 is TGTGCCAGCAGTGTAGGGCTAGCAGATCCTAGCACAGATACGCAGTATTTT. Encoded protein: CASSVGLADPSTDTQYF.

This clone was observed once. The V call is TRBV7-9, the J call TRBJ1-1; 8 bases fit TRBD1. V trimming: 3 bases; J trimming: 8 bases; junction bases outside the gene matches: 2. This CDR3 spans 12 amino acids. CDR1 is SEHNR, CDR2 FQNEAQ, per germline (reference sequence). This chain's CDR3 is CASSLGQDEAFF. The CDR3 DNA reads TGTGCCAGCAGCTTGGGACAGGACGAAGCTTTCTTT.

The gene calls are TRBV29-1 and TRBJ2-4; 10 bases align to TRBD2. Germline CDR1 is SQVTM and CDR2 is ANQGSEA. J gave up 0 bases and V 0 bases, and 5 bases lay outside the gene matches. The CDR3 has 17 amino acids. The CDR3 DNA reads as TGCAGCGTTGAAGACAGCGGGAGGGATCTAGCCAAAAACATTCAGTACTTC. Protein sequence: CSVEDSGRDLAKNIQYF.

The rearrangement uses TRBV7-2 and TRBJ2-5; 9 nucleotides agree with TRBD2. CDR3 size: 16 residues. With 6 bases clipped from V and 5 bases from J, the junction kept 13 bases outside the gene matches. CDR1 is SGHTA, CDR2 FQGNSA, per germline. The chain's CDR3 is CASSSAGGGLGETQYF. The CDR3 region has the DNA TGTGCCAGCAGTTCAGCGGGGGGAGGGCTGGGGGAGACCCAGTACTTC.

This chain connects TRBV19 to TRBJ1-5, with 7 bases that match TRBD1. Looked up from germline, CDR1 is LNHDA and CDR2 is SQIVND (reference sequence). With 6 bases clipped from V and 9 bases from J, the junction kept 5 bases outside the gene matches. CDR3 length: 12 residues. CDR3 protein: CASRVGTAPQHF. The CDR3 DNA sequence: TGTGCCAGTAGGGTTGGGACAGCGCCCCAGCATTTT.

This sequence joins TRBV18 and TRBJ2-7; TRBD1 matches at 8 bases. The trim removed 3 bases at V and 3 bases at J, leaving 7 bases unmatched. In germline, CDR1 is KGHSH, CDR2 LQKENI. The CDR3 is 15 amino acids. This CDR3 reads CASSPPDRVGYEQYF. In DNA, the CDR3 is TGTGCCAGCTCACCCCCGGACAGGGTCGGCTACGAGCAGTACTTC.

The chain is built from TRBV30 and TRBJ2-1, with 13 positions matching TRBD2. Germline assignment: CDR1 GTSNPN and CDR2 SVGIG (reference sequence). V lost 2 bases, J lost 7 bases, and 8 bases stayed unmatched. The length of the CDR3 is 16 residues. CDR3 region: CAWSPGTSGMVNEQFF. As DNA, the CDR3 is TGTGCCTGGAGTCCAGGGACTAGCGGGATGGTAAATGAGCAGTTCTTC.